Described below is a single T cell receptor (beta chain) sequence and its context. Its antigen is still unknown. The PCR was carried out with 60 Vbeta primers and 13 Jbeta primers. Only in-frame clones appear in the TCRdb table, and some are missing; sequencing was by immunoSEQ multiplex PCR. The repertoire includes around 200,000 clones, about 88% of them detected once, and more than 0.25% sits in the top ten. The entry originates in a study of cytomegalovirus exposure and HLA in healthy donors. Healthy donors of bone marrow made up the group. CDR1 is MGHRA, CDR2 YSYEKL, per germline. The CDR3 has 16 residues. Trimming removed 2 bases from V and 0 bases from J, with 11 bases in between. Whole-study findings and limits: According to a later analysis, most TCR beta chains associated with CMV appeared HLA-restricted. Equally common other TCR beta chains were less clonally expanded than HLA-associated ones, a later analysis found. Sequence variants that were highly shared formed a cluster that was likely a sequencing artifact.

The sequence was obtained from a woman in her 30s in good health and CMV-seronegative. The chain links TRBV4-1 to TRBJ1-5; TRBD1 is a possible D gene (5 bases). The sequencing input was PBMCs. CDR3 nucleotide sequence: TGCGCCAGCAGCCAATACACAGGCTATAGCAATCAGCCCCAGCATTTT. Its translation is CASSQYTGYSNQPQHF.